Presented here are 10 T cell receptor beta chains from one specimen sequenced in a study of cytomegalovirus exposure and HLA in healthy donors. The study ran its PCR with 60 Vbeta and 13 Jbeta primers. Clones were read by immunoSEQ multiplex PCR, and TCRdb kept only the in-frame ones, dropping some. The sample yields about 180,000 clones, roughly 75% seen once. The sequenced sample was PBMCs. The receptor set was obtained from a woman aged 30 to 39 in good health and CMV-seronegative.

CDR3 coding DNA: TGTGCCATCAGTCCGGGACTCGGATACGAGCAGTACTTC. Its translation is CAISPGLGYEQYF. The chain is built from TRBV10-3 and TRBJ2-7; possibly TRBD2 for D (6 bases). The CDR3 is 13 residues long. CDR1 is ENHRY and CDR2 is SYGVKD in the germline V gene. The V gene lost 5 bases and the J gene lost 4 bases, with 12 bases spanning the gap.

J is TRBJ2-1 and V is TRBV4-3; 10 bases fit TRBD2. The V and J ends lost 0 bases and 3 bases, in that order; junction bases with no gene match: 5. The CDR3 consists of 17 residues. Germline CDR1 reads LGHNA; CDR2 reads YSLEER. The CDR3 DNA reads as TGCGCCAGCAGCCAAGATTTAATAGCGGGGGGCTACAATGAGCAGTTCTTC. Encoded protein: CASSQDLIAGGYNEQFF.

The V and J genes are TRBV29-1 and TRBJ1-2; D call uncertain. The ends were cut back, 1 base at V and 3 bases at J, with 12 bases in the middle. The CDR3 length is 14 residues. Germline CDR1 is SQVTM and CDR2 is ANQGSEA. CDR3 nucleotides: TGCAGCGTTGAAGTAGGAGGGAGGGACTATGGCTACACCTTC. This translates into CSVEVGGRDYGYTF.

The V call is TRBV5-1, the J call TRBJ2-2; TRBD1 matches 7 bases. Germline V gives CDR1 SGHRS, CDR2 YFSETQ. J gave up 3 bases and V 5 bases, and 10 bases lay outside the gene matches. This CDR3 region has 16 residues. CDR3 sequence (DNA): TGCGCCAGCAGGGTGAGACAGGGTGTGGACACCGGGGAGCTGTTTTTT. Translating gives CASRVRQGVDTGELFF.

The chain uses TRBV6-6 and TRBJ1-2; TRBD1 matches at 7 bases. CDR1 MNHNY and CDR2 SVGAGI come from the germline V gene (reference sequence). Unmatched junction bases numbered 11, after V lost 2 bases and J lost 8 bases. The CDR3 loop spans 15 amino acids. The CDR3 DNA sequence: TGTGCCAGCAGTTACCCGACCGGGACAGCGGCGGGCTACACCTTC. Translated: CASSYPTGTAAGYTF.

V gene TRBV4-1 combines with J gene TRBJ1-2; D unclear. V gave up 0 bases and J gave up 0 bases, with 11 bases separating them. The germline V gene has CDR1 MGHRA and CDR2 YSYEKL. This CDR3 contains 16 residues. The CDR3 DNA sequence: TGCGCCAGCAGCCAAGATCTAAGAGGGACTAACTATGGCTACACCTTC. It is translated as CASSQDLRGTNYGYTF.

The J gene is TRBJ2-3, the V gene TRBV5-4, with 10 bases lining up with TRBD2. The junction had 6 bases not matched to a gene; V was cut back by 1 base and J by 4 bases. CDR3 length: 16 residues. Germline values: CDR1 SGHNT, CDR2 YYREEE (reference sequence). DNA for the CDR3: TGTGCCAGCAGCTTGAGAGCGGGGGGGCGGGCAGATACGCAGTATTTT. It specifies CASSLRAGGRADTQYF.

J is TRBJ2-2 and V is TRBV15, with TRBD2 matching over 14 bases. Germline V gives CDR1 LNHNV, CDR2 YYDKDF (reference sequence). The V and J ends lost 4 bases and 3 bases, in that order; junction bases with no gene match: 4. This CDR3 has 17 residues. CDR3 in DNA: TGTGCCACCAGCATTCCGGGACTAGCGGGGGACACCGGGGAGCTGTTTTTT. It yields the protein CATSIPGLAGDTGELFF.

The V call is TRBV19, the J call TRBJ1-1; no clear D. The V end lost 7 bases, the J end lost 0 bases, and 15 bases lay between the germline ends. Germline lookup yields CDR1 LNHDA and CDR2 SQIVND (reference sequence). This CDR3 region has 15 residues. DNA of the CDR3: TGTGCCAGTATCAATTGGGCTGGATTGAACACTGAAGCTTTCTTT. Residues: CASINWAGLNTEAFF.

The chain employs TRBV7-2 and TRBJ1-2; 9 bases are shared with TRBD1. The length of the CDR3 is 16 residues. Looked up from germline, CDR1 is SGHTA and CDR2 is FQGNSA. Germline trimming cut 5 bases from V and 6 bases from J; bases unmatched to any gene: 13. The CDR3 coding sequence is TGTGCCAGCAGCGGACAGAGGGACAGGGCTAGGGATGGCTACACCTTC. It specifies CASSGQRDRARDGYTF.